This T cell receptor beta chain was observed in a study of T cell repertoires in cytomegalovirus infection (dated by TCRdb to between 2017 and 2020). Background on the whole study: The HLA type of each donor mattered for the analysis, because public TCR beta signatures pointed to carriage of CMV infection along with the matching HLA type.

What the research found in general, with its limitations: Carriers of CMV infection plus the relevant HLA type were discriminated by the cumulative frequency of public TCR beta family members in the study cohort and in an independent approximately 360-donor cohort. In the ex vivo response, HLA-C-restricted CMV-specific TCR beta clonotypes were dominant, and in two of eight donors the single most frequent clonotype came from this HLA-C-restricted group.

These reads were obtained on an Illumina HiSeq 1500. TCRdb applied fastp at Q25 and MiXCR to the public reads, then kept only in-frame beta chains. Each entry is one CDR3 protein sequence, shown with its most common DNA and genes. This sample holds over 250,000 distinct CDR3 sequences; about 25% were observed only once. Around 14% of the sample comes from the top ten. V loses 2 bases at its end and J loses 3 bases; junction bases beyond the gene matches: 7. The CDR3 numbers 18 residues from cysteine through phenylalanine. The only DNA kept is the CDR3, 54 bases in frame from the first base. Looking up the germline V gene yields CDR1 SNHLY and CDR2 FYNNEI. With regard to this clonotype: It lacks a known antigen. Base quality data are lacking; no much larger clone is found one base away.

The TCR sequence derives from a human donor in good health (CMV status not recorded). Some clones in this sample may be carry-over from other donors' samples. In this chain, TRBV2 is recombined with TRBJ2-3, with 14 bases aligning to TRBD2. Input material: PBMCs. The sequenced DNA is TGTGCCAGCAGTGAATGGGGAGGACTAGCGGGAGGAACAGATACGCAGTATTTT. This yields the protein CASSEWGGLAGGTDTQYF.